These 18 T cell receptor beta chains were sequenced from one sample in a study of T-cell reconstitution after alpha-beta-depleted transplantation in children. Unique molecular identifiers were used to barcode this TCRbeta library. A single record per CDR3 protein comes from TCRdb applying MiXCR to the PCR reads. The sample has about 400,000 distinct CDR3 sequences, about a sixth seen once; the top ten hold around 30%. The sample in question was PBMCs, mostly from graft donor cells, obtained 360 days after TCRalphabeta/CD19-depleted stem cell transplant. The receptors originated from a boy under two years old who had a stem cell transplant for Wiskott-Aldrich syndrome, so the T cells may come from the graft donor.

Only a few counts were recorded for this clonotype. The rearrangement uses TRBV11-3 and TRBJ2-2, with D unresolved. Germline assignment: CDR1 SGHNT and CDR2 YENEEA. The CDR3 loop spans 15 amino acids. The V and J ends lost 1 base and 6 bases respectively, with 12 bases between them. The DNA of the CDR3 is TGTGCCAGCAGCTTAGCCCCCTTAAAGGCCGGGGAGCTGTTTTTT. Protein sequence: CASSLAPLKAGELFF.

This clonotype has only one observation. The junction differs from germline at one of its ends, possibly a read error. The chain recombines TRBV5-1 with TRBJ2-2; no firm D call. The CDR3 spans 16 residues. CDR1 is SGHRS, CDR2 YFSETQ, per germline. This chain's CDR3 is CASSFTVVGNSGELFF. The CDR3 nucleotides read TGCGCCAGCAGCTTCACAGTGGTGGGGAACTCCGGGGAGCTGTTTTTT.

This clonotype showed up just a few times. The chain carries TRBV15 and TRBJ2-2; D unresolved. The CDR3 is 15 residues long. Germline values: CDR1 LNHNV, CDR2 YYDKDF (reference sequence). Trimming took off 1 base at V and 6 bases at J, with 12 bases between the two ends. As DNA, the CDR3 is TGTGCCACCAGCAGAGTCTTGGGATCTGCCGGGGAGCTGTTTTTT. Translation: CATSRVLGSAGELFF.

The gene calls are TRBV24-1 and TRBJ2-1; a weak D match, TRBD1 (6 bases). The V and J ends lost 1 base and 6 bases respectively, with 9 bases between them. CDR1 KGHDR and CDR2 SFDVKD come from the germline V gene. This CDR3 comprises 14 residues. The CDR3, as DNA: TGTGCCACCAGTGATTTCTACAGGGTCAATGAGCAGTTCTTC. The encoded protein is CATSDFYRVNEQFF.

This clonotype was recorded many times. The rearrangement links TRBV21-1 to TRBJ2-3; the table calls TRBD2, which could not be checked here. TRBV21-1 is tagged as a pseudogene. This CDR3 is built from 14 residues. The CDR3 here is CAGTSGSNTDTQYF. The CDR3 DNA reads as TGTGCCGGGACTAGCGGGAGTAACACAGATACGCAGTATTTT.

V and J are TRBV27 and TRBJ2-7, with TRBD1 matching 12 bases. The trim removed 4 bases at V and 7 bases at J, leaving 8 bases unmatched. The CDR3 loop spans 15 amino acids. Germline V lookup: CDR1 MNHEY, CDR2 SMNVEV (reference sequence). The CDR3 protein is CASSSRGQGAREQYF. Here the CDR3 DNA reads TGTGCCAGCAGTTCCCGGGGACAGGGGGCGCGGGAGCAGTACTTC.

This clonotype was counted ten times or more. The chain couples TRBV5-1 to TRBJ2-7; 9 bases are a match to TRBD1. The germline V gene has CDR1 SGHRS and CDR2 YFSETQ. Trimming took 7 bases from V and 3 from J; bases not matched to a gene: 5. The CDR3 is made up of 13 amino acids. The CDR3: CASSDRGVYEQYF. The DNA for the CDR3 is TGCGCCAGCTCCGACAGGGGGGTCTACGAGCAGTACTTC.

This clonotype was picked up a small number of times. The chain is built from TRBV7-6 and TRBJ2-7; 7 bases align to TRBD1. The CDR3 contains 13 residues. Trimming cost V 1 base and J 9 bases; bases outside gene matches: 6. CDR1 and CDR2 from the germline V gene are SGHVS and FNYEAQ. The CDR3 DNA is TGTGCCAGCAGCTTAGGGAACAGGGGAAGGCAGTACTTC. Its translation: CASSLGNRGRQYF.

This clonotype was found once. The chain employs TRBV7-6 and TRBJ2-7, with 10 bases fitting TRBD2. The germline V gene has CDR1 SGHVS and CDR2 FNYEAQ. There are 15 residues in the CDR3. Germline trimming cut 5 bases from V and 2 bases from J; bases unmatched to any gene: 6. In nucleotides, the CDR3 is TGTGCCAGCAGCGAACGGACTAGCGGAACCTACGAGCAGTACTTC. Translation gives CASSERTSGTYEQYF.

The V gene is TRBV7-2, the J gene TRBJ2-5, with TRBD1 identical over 7 bases. The CDR3 spans 16 residues. CDR1 and CDR2 from the germline V gene are SGHTA and FQGNSA. V dropped 2 bases and J dropped 4; count of bases not matched to a gene: 10. The CDR3 loop is CASSLRPGTVRETQYF. The DNA for the CDR3 is TGTGCCAGCAGCTTACGCCCGGGGACAGTGAGAGAGACCCAGTACTTC.

The CDR3: CASTSWAGRLTGELFF. For the CDR3, the DNA is TGTGCCAGCACCTCCTGGGCGGGAAGGTTAACCGGGGAGCTGTTTTTT. The gene calls are TRBV27 and TRBJ2-2; TRBD2 might be the D (6 bases). The length of the CDR3 is 16 residues. V was shortened by 7 bases and J by 5 bases, with 20 bases between the two germline ends. CDR1 is MNHEY, CDR2 SMNVEV, per germline (reference sequence).

The table lists this clonotype with a few counts. The chain employs TRBV6-5 and TRBJ2-3, with 8 bases lining up with TRBD1. The CDR3 runs 12 residues. In germline, CDR1 is MNHEY, CDR2 SVGAGI. V shed 6 bases and J 11 bases; nucleotides not matched to a gene: 7. CDR3 protein: CASRTGEKVQYF. The CDR3 nucleotides are TGTGCCAGCAGGACAGGGGAGAAGGTGCAGTATTTT.

This clonotype was seen more than once but under ten times. In DNA form, the CDR3 reads TGTGCCAGCAGCCCCGGCAGGCCTAGCAATCAGCCCCAGCATTTT. Residues: CASSPGRPSNQPQHF. V usage is TRBV6-1 and J usage is TRBJ1-5; D is ambiguous. The V gene's germline CDR1 is MNHNS and CDR2 SASEGT. This CDR3 is 15 amino acids long. With 6 bases removed from V and 0 bases from J, the gap between germline ends came to 12 bases.

This clonotype has just a few counts. The rearrangement uses TRBV12-3 or TRBV12-4 and TRBJ1-2; possibly TRBD1 for D (5 bases). Trimming stripped 7 bases from V and 8 bases from J, with 11 bases between. This CDR3 has 11 amino acids. DNA of the CDR3: TGTGCCAGCAAGGGGCTCATGGGCTACACCTTC. Amino acid sequence: CASKGLMGYTF.

This clonotype has only a few counts. The CDR3 DNA sequence: TGTGCCAGTGGAGACAGGGCTGGGGCCAACGTCCTGACTTTC. Translation: CASGDRAGANVLTF. This chain uses TRBV12-3 or TRBV12-4 with TRBJ2-6; 7 bases match TRBD1. The junction had 4 bases not matched to a gene; V was cut back by 9 bases and J by 2 bases. The CDR3 contains 14 residues.

The chain recombines TRBV12-3 or TRBV12-4 with TRBJ2-1; D is possibly TRBD2 (6 bases). This CDR3 has 15 amino acids. Trimming cost V 6 bases and J 0 bases, with 12 bases left between them. The CDR3: CASSLRDFSYNEQFF. DNA for the CDR3: TGTGCCAGCAGCCTCCGGGACTTCTCCTACAATGAGCAGTTCTTC.

This chain uses TRBV24-1 with TRBJ2-7, with D perhaps assigned TRBD1 or TRBD2 (5 bases each). The germline gives CDR1 KGHDR, CDR2 SFDVKD. The CDR3 runs to 15 residues. Trimming left V 3 bases short and J 3 bases short, with 14 bases between. This CDR3 is CATSDQREGHYEQYF. As DNA, the CDR3 is TGTGCCACCAGTGATCAGCGAGAGGGGCACTACGAGCAGTACTTC.

This clonotype was found a few times. The chain carries TRBV6-5 and TRBJ1-2; 10 positions match TRBD1. V shed 4 bases and J 6 bases; nucleotides not matched to a gene: 5. Germline V gene lookup returns CDR1 MNHEY and CDR2 SVGAGI. The CDR3 length is 14 residues. The chain's CDR3 is CASSSRQGANGYTF. The CDR3 coding sequence is TGTGCCAGCAGTTCCCGACAGGGGGCAAATGGCTACACCTTC.